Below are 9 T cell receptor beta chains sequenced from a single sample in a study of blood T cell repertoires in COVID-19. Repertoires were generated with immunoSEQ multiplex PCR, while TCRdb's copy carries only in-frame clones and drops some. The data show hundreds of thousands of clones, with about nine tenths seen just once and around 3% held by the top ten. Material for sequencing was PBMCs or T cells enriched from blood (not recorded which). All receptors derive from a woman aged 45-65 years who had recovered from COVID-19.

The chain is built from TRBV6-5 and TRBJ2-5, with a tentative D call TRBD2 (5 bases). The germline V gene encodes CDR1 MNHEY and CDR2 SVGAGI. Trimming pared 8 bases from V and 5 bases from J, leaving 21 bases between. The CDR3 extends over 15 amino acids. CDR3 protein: CASLRTGSATETQYF. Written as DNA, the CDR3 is TGTGCCAGCCTAAGGACTGGCAGCGCTACGGAGACCCAGTACTTC.

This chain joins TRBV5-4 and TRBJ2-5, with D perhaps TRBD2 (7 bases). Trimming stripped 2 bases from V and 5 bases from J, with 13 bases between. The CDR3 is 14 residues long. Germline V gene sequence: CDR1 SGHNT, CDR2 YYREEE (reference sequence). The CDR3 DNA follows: TGTGCCAGCAGCTTAATCGGGGGGCGTGAGACCCAGTACTTC. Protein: CASSLIGGRETQYF. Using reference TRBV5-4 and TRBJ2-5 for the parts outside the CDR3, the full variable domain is ETGVTQSPTHLIKTRGQQVTLRCSSQSGHNTVSWYQQALGQGPQFIFQYYREEENGRGNFPPRFSGLQFPNYSSELNVNALELDDSALYLCASSLIGGRETQYFGPGTRLLVL.

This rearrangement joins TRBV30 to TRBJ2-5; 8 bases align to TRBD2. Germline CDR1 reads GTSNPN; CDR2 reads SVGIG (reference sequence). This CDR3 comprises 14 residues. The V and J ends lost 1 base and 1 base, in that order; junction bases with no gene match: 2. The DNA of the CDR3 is TGTGCCTGGAGTGCGGGGGGGCTCCAAGAGACCCAGTACTTC. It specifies CAWSAGGLQETQYF.

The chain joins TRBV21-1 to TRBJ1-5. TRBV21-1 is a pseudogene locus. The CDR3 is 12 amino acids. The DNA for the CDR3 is TGTGCCAGCAGCGCTAGTGGTCAGCCCCAGCATTTT. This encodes CASSASGQPQHF.

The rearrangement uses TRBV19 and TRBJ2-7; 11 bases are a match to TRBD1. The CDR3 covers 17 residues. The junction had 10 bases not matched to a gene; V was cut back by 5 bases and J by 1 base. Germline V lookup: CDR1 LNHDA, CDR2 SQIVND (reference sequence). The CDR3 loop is CASSVGQGARNSYEQYF. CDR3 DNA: TGTGCCAGTAGTGTCGGACAGGGGGCAAGGAATTCCTACGAGCAGTACTTC.

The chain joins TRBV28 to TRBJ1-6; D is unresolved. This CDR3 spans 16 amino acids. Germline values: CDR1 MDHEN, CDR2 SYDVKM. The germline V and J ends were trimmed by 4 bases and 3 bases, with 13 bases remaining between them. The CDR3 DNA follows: TGTGCCAGCAGTTCAACGGGGAGTGGCTATAATTCACCCCTCCACTTT. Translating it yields CASSSTGSGYNSPLHF.

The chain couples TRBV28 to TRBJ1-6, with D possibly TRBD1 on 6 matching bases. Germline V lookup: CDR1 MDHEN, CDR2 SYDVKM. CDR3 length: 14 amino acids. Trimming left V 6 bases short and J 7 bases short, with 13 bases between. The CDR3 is CASRGTPGNSPLHF. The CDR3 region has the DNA TGTGCCAGCAGAGGGACACCAGGGAATTCACCCCTCCACTTT.

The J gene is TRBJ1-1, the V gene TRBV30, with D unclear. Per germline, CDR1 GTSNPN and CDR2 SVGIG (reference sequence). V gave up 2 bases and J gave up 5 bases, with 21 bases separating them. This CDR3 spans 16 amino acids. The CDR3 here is CAWSRANGRGYTEAFF. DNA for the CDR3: TGTGCCTGGAGTAGAGCTAATGGGAGAGGGTATACTGAAGCTTTCTTT.

The DNA of the CDR3 is TGTGCCAGTAGTATAGGGCGCAGACAGGCAAACTATGGCTACACCTTC. This codes for CASSIGRRQANYGYTF. The rearrangement links TRBV19 to TRBJ1-2; perhaps TRBD1 as D (6 bases). CDR1 is LNHDA, CDR2 SQIVND, per germline (reference sequence). Trimming left V 1 base short and J 2 bases short, with 14 bases between. The CDR3 loop spans 16 amino acids.